Following are 14 T cell receptor beta chains from one sample sequenced in a study of T cells in Graves' hyperthyroidism and ophthalmopathy. The investigators amplified TCR beta CDR3 regions from RNA transcripts. The study used the HTBI primer set for a first-round RT-PCR of the TCR CDR3. Using its own MiXCR run on the multiplex PCR reads, TCRdb lists one record per CDR3 protein. The table includes about 46,000 distinct CDR3 sequences, about 52% detected once. Material: peripheral blood or thyroid tissue (not recorded which). Receptor source: a woman between 45 and 60 years old with Graves' hyperthyroidism.

Remarks on this clonotype: One end of the junction is discordant with germline, which a read error may explain. The chain is built from TRBV19 and TRBJ2-2; tentatively, D is TRBD1 (5 bases). From germline, CDR1 is LNHDA and CDR2 SQIVND (reference sequence). The CDR3 sequence is 14 residues long. The CDR3 DNA sequence: TGTGCCAGTAGTCTCGCGGACAACATCGGGGAGCTGTTTTTT. Protein: CASSLADNIGELFF.

The table lists this clonotype with many counts. The V call is TRBV27, the J call TRBJ2-2, with D possibly matching TRBD1 (5 bases). This CDR3 has 17 amino acids. V shed 3 bases and J shed 1 base, with 15 bases lying between them. Germline V gene data show CDR1 as MNHEY and CDR2 as SMNVEV (reference sequence). The CDR3 region is CASSFTRWQGNTGELFF. The CDR3 DNA is TGTGCCAGCAGTTTCACCCGGTGGCAGGGGAACACCGGGGAGCTGTTTTTT.

This clonotype was picked up a small number of times. A much larger clone is a single base away; this may be a read error. This chain links TRBV28 with TRBJ1-5, with D perhaps TRBD1 (5 bases). Trimming stripped 1 base from V and 3 bases from J, with 16 bases between. This CDR3 has 17 residues. The germline V gene encodes CDR1 MDHEN and CDR2 SYDVKM. The CDR3 DNA follows: TGTGCCAGCAGTTTATCCTCAGGGAGGGATGCCAATCAGCCCCAGCATTTT. Protein product: CASSLSSGRDANQPQHF.

This clonotype appeared many times. The rearrangement uses TRBV5-4 and TRBJ2-7; possibly TRBD1 for D (6 bases). The CDR3 is 15 amino acids. Germline V gene sequence: CDR1 SGHNT, CDR2 YYREEE (reference sequence). Trimming cost V 0 bases and J 4 bases, with 14 bases left between them. The CDR3 sequence: CASSLVATGAYEQYF. The DNA of the CDR3 is TGTGCCAGCAGCTTGGTTGCGACAGGAGCTTACGAGCAGTACTTC.

A single count supports this clonotype. A read error may account for a junction end that differs from germline. This chain connects TRBV5-1 to TRBJ2-5; the match to TRBD2 covers 12 bases. Germline loops: CDR1 SGHRS, CDR2 YFSETQ. The CDR3 has 16 amino acids. In DNA, the CDR3 is TGCGCCAGCAGCCGTACGACTAGCGGGAGCGAAGAGGCCCAGTACTTC. Its translation is CASSRTTSGSEEAQYF.

This clonotype is a singleton in its sample. This rearrangement joins TRBV4-1 to TRBJ2-7; a possible D gene is TRBD2 (6 bases). CDR1 is MGHRA and CDR2 is YSYEKL in the germline V gene. The germline V and J ends were trimmed by 3 bases and 2 bases, with 11 bases remaining between them. The CDR3 length is 14 residues. CDR3 protein: CASSHDRGTYEQYF. The CDR3, as DNA: TGCGCCAGCAGCCACGATCGGGGGACCTACGAGCAGTACTTC.

At least ten counts were recorded for this clonotype. This chain's CDR3 is CASSLSEVVETPYF. DNA for the CDR3: TGTGCCAGCAGCTTATCCGAGGTAGTGGAGACTCCATACTTC. This rearrangement joins TRBV7-8 to TRBJ2-7; unclear D gene. V shed 2 bases and J shed 13 bases, with 21 bases lying between them. Per germline, CDR1 SGHVS and CDR2 FQNEAQ. The CDR3 covers 14 residues.

This clonotype was observed at least ten times. The chain couples TRBV10-3 to TRBJ1-1; 10 nucleotides agree with TRBD1. The CDR3 has 16 residues. Germline CDR1 reads ENHRY; CDR2 reads SYGVKD. V shed 10 bases and J 0 bases; nucleotides not matched to a gene: 11. The CDR3 DNA reads as TGTGCCACGGGTCGGACAGGGGGAAGCTTGAACACTGAAGCTTTCTTT. Translating it yields CATGRTGGSLNTEAFF.

This sequence joins TRBV20-1 and TRBJ2-7, with a weak D call TRBD1 (5 bases). Deletions cut 4 bases from V and 7 bases from J, with 11 bases between. The CDR3 has 11 residues. CDR1 DFQATT and CDR2 SNEGSKA come from the germline V gene (reference sequence). CDR3 in amino acids: CSANRKGEQYF. CDR3 coding DNA: TGCAGTGCTAACAGGAAAGGGGAGCAGTACTTC.

This clonotype was seen just once. The CDR3 carries no conserved terminal phenylalanine or tryptophan, so it likely arises from a read error. No DNA is shown, since the ends of the CDR3 on it are uncertain; the CDR3 is the one TCRdb lists. The CDR3 reads CASSQVSGLT. The rearrangement uses TRBV9 and TRBJ2-6; the table's D call TRBD2 went unverified against the DNA. The CDR3 adds up to 10 amino acids, both ends counted. CDR1 is SGDLS, CDR2 YYNGEE, per germline.

The chain couples TRBV29-1 to TRBJ2-1; D not resolved. Germline loops: CDR1 SQVTM, CDR2 ANQGSEA. This CDR3 comprises 11 residues. V was clipped by 5 bases and J by 12 bases, with 14 bases between them. DNA for the CDR3: TGCAGCGTTCGACCCGTTGGTGGGCAGTTCTTC. Protein product: CSVRPVGGQFF.

This chain joins TRBV7-3 and TRBJ1-1; the D gene is possibly TRBD1 (6 bases). The CDR3 has 14 residues. Trimming took 4 bases from V and 4 from J, leaving 13 bases between them. The germline CDR1 and CDR2 sequences are SGHTA and FQGTGA. The DNA of the CDR3 is TGTGCCAGCAGCTCCGAGGGCAGGGGCACTGAAGCTTTCTTT. Its protein product is CASSSEGRGTEAFF.

This clonotype was detected many times. The V gene is TRBV7-9, the J gene TRBJ2-7; 12 bases fit TRBD2. Germline values: CDR1 SEHNR, CDR2 FQNEAQ (reference sequence). This CDR3 is built from 14 residues. The V segment lost 8 bases and the J segment 5 bases; nucleotides outside the gene matches: 7. This CDR3 reads CASGLTSGSHEQYF. CDR3 nucleotide sequence: TGTGCCAGCGGTTTGACTAGCGGGAGCCACGAGCAGTACTTC.

This chain uses TRBV20-1 with TRBJ2-2; either TRBD1 or TRBD2 may fit D (5 bases each). CDR3 length: 16 residues. V was pared by 1 base and J by 4 bases, with 16 bases between. Germline lookup yields CDR1 DFQATT and CDR2 SNEGSKA (reference sequence). The CDR3 nucleotides are TGCAGTGCTAGAGGAGTGGTGGGACGTAGCACCGGGGAGCTGTTTTTT. It encodes CSARGVVGRSTGELFF.